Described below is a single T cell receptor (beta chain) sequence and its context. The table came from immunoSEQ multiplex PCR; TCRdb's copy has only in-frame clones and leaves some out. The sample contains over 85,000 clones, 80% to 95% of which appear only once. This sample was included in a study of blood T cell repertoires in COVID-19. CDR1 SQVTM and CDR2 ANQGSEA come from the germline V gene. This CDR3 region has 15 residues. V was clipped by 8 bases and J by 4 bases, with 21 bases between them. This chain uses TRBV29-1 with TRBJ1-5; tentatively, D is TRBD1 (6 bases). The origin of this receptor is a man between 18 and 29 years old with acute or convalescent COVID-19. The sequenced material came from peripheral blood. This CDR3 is CSPSGQGMRNQPQHF. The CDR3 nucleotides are TGCAGCCCCAGTGGGCAGGGGATGCGAAATCAGCCCCAGCATTTT. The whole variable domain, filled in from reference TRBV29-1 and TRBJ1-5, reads SAVISQKPSRDICQRGTSLTIQCQVDSQVTMMFWYRQQPGQSLTLIATANQGSEATYESGFVIDKFPISRPNLTFSTLTVSNMSPEDSSIYLCSPSGQGMRNQPQHFGDGTRLSIL.